This TCR beta chain was retrieved from a study of cytomegalovirus exposure and HLA in healthy donors. Concerning this clone: What it binds is not known.

At collection, donors were nominally healthy, but unrecorded immune exposures were probable. The study ran its PCR with 60 Vbeta and 13 Jbeta primers. Produced via immunoSEQ multiplex PCR; TCRdb's table is partial and in-frame only. Among around 200,000 clones listed, roughly four fifths were seen once. Trimming removed 4 bases at V and 4 bases at J, with 12 bases between. The CDR3 has 14 amino acids. Germline V CDR1 and CDR2: LGHNA, YNFKEQ. Study-wide results and limits: Usually a TCR sequence was rare, but some public TCRs were found in many donors. The study recorded 160 or so TCR beta chains that were cytomegalovirus-associated.

The receptor was derived from a man aged 45 to 65 in good health and CMV-seronegative. Sequencing input: PBMCs. V and J are TRBV4-2 and TRBJ2-3; D is unclear. The CDR3 DNA follows: TGTGCCAGCAGCCGCATGTTAGCCGCAGATACGCAGTATTTT. It specifies CASSRMLAADTQYF.